Below are 7 T cell receptor beta chains sequenced from a single sample in a study of blood T cell repertoires in COVID-19. The assay was immunoSEQ multiplex PCR, and TCRdb's table has in-frame clones only and misses some. The table includes 95,000 to 100,000 clones, 91% detected once. What was sequenced was peripheral blood. These receptor sequences come from a man between 45 and 60 years old with acute or convalescent COVID-19.

The rearrangement joins TRBV3-1 (or the pseudogene TRBV3-2) to TRBJ1-2; a weak D match, TRBD1 (6 bases). Germline V gene data show CDR1 as LGHDT and CDR2 as YNNKEL (reference sequence). V shed 3 bases and J shed 8 bases, with 19 bases lying between them. The CDR3 contains 15 residues. The CDR3 bases are TGTGCCAGCAGCCACCTCGGGACAACCACTATAGGCTACACCTTC. This gives the protein CASSHLGTTTIGYTF.

The chain links TRBV5-1 to TRBJ1-5; tentatively, D is TRBD1 (5 bases). The CDR3 is 15 amino acids. The V gene lost 1 base and the J gene lost 1 base, with 9 bases spanning the gap. Germline V gene data show CDR1 as SGHRS and CDR2 as YFSETQ. The chain's CDR3 is CASSLLGGSNQPQHF. DNA for the CDR3: TGCGCCAGCAGCTTGCTCGGGGGAAGCAATCAGCCCCAGCATTTT.

The chain has TRBV11-2 and TRBJ2-2; D ambiguous. Trimming left V 2 bases short and J 1 base short, with 5 bases between. CDR3 length equals 14 residues. Germline V gene lookup returns CDR1 SGHAT and CDR2 FQNNGV. For the CDR3, the DNA is TGTGCCAGCAGCTTATCGAGGAACACCGGGGAGCTGTTTTTT. This gives the protein CASSLSRNTGELFF. Full variable domain (missing parts from reference TRBV11-2 and TRBJ2-2): EAGVAQSPRYKIIEKRQSVAFWCNPISGHATLYWYQQILGQGPKLLIQFQNNGVVDDSQLPKDRFSAERLKGVDSTLKIQPAKLEDSAVYLCASSLSRNTGELFFGEGSRLTVL.

The chain couples TRBV10-2 to TRBJ1-3; D not resolved. CDR1 and CDR2 from the germline V gene are WSHSY and SAAADI. V lost 7 bases and J 6 bases, leaving 16 bases between the germline ends. The CDR3 extends over 14 amino acids. CDR3 nucleotide sequence: TGCGCCAGCACCAAGACGGGTTTTGCAAACACCATATATTTT. As protein: CASTKTGFANTIYF.

This rearrangement joins TRBV28 to TRBJ1-2; 9 bases align to TRBD1. J lost 4 bases, V lost 6 bases, and 0 bases had no gene match. Germline CDR1 MDHEN, CDR2 SYDVKM. The CDR3 contains 12 residues. CDR3: CASRTGGYGYTF. CDR3 in DNA: TGTGCCAGCAGGACAGGGGGCTATGGCTACACCTTC.

The gene calls are TRBV5-5 and TRBJ1-2; D is unresolved. The CDR3 sequence is 12 residues long. Germline values: CDR1 SGHKS, CDR2 YYEKEE (reference sequence). V was shortened by 1 base and J by 4 bases, with 5 bases between the two germline ends. This CDR3 is CASSLPVYGYTF. DNA for the CDR3: TGTGCCAGCAGCTTGCCGGTCTATGGCTACACCTTC. The entire variable domain, with the rest obtained from reference TRBV5-5 and TRBJ1-2, is as follows: DAGVTQSPTHLIKTRGQQVTLRCSPISGHKSVSWYQQVLGQGPQFIFQYYEKEERGRGNFPDRFSARQFPNYSSELNVNALLLGDSALYLCASSLPVYGYTFGSGTRLTVV.

This chain connects TRBV27 to TRBJ2-7, with 9 bases lining up with TRBD2. Germline V gene lookup returns CDR1 MNHEY and CDR2 SMNVEV (reference sequence). The CDR3 sequence is 14 residues long. The V and J ends lost 4 bases and 7 bases, in that order; junction bases with no gene match: 8. The CDR3 is CASSWLAGISEQYF. The CDR3 nucleotides read TGTGCCAGCAGTTGGCTAGCGGGGATCTCGGAGCAGTACTTC.